This TCR beta chain stems from a study of blood T cell repertoires in COVID-19. Whole-study context: The analysed material was cDNA or gDNA that came from T cells, B-cell-depleted T cells, or PBMCs.

Per the original methods: Amplification with reference gene primers provided the estimates of nucleated cell counts. Profiled with immunoSEQ multiplex PCR; TCRdb holds only in-frame clones, not every one. V and J calls and clone size come straight from that table; D and trimming were deduced from the DNA. The table includes roughly 9,400 clones, around three quarters detected once. Germline assignment: CDR1 LNHDA and CDR2 SQIVND (reference sequence). The CDR3 runs 15 residues. V trimming: 10 bases; J trimming: 3 bases; junction bases outside the gene matches: 8. The source of this sequence is a human donor in a cohort sampled during active COVID-19. The chain links TRBV19 to TRBJ2-3; 12 positions agree with TRBD2. The sequenced sample consisted of peripheral blood. CDR3 sequence: CATSSGGARTDTQYF. DNA for the CDR3: TGTGCCACCTCTAGCGGGGGGGCCAGGACAGATACGCAGTATTTT.